A selection of T cell receptor beta chains follows, all from one sample in a study of T cell responses to AZD1222 COVID-19 vaccine. Profiled with immunoSEQ multiplex PCR; TCRdb holds only in-frame clones, not every one. The top ten hold about 20% of the sample, which has approximately 80,000 clones, approximately 80% seen once. Sequencing used peripheral blood, obtained on day 0 of AZD1222 vaccination. These TCRs come from an adult in good health. Both conserved end residues are part of each CDR3. D genes are given only for firm matches. The size of a clone is reported for some rows only, either as once, few or many, or as a class for expanded clones.

j_gene	v_gene	abundance	d_gene	CDR3aa	CDR3nt
TRBJ2-3	TRBV7-8	NA	NA	CASSLGVQGTDTQYF	TGTGCCAGCAGCTTAGGGGTTCAGGGGACAGATACGCAGTATTTT
TRBJ1-6	TRBV7-8	once	NA	CASSNSGTRHSPLHF	TGTGCCAGCAGCAATTCCGGGACACGGCATTCACCCCTCCACTTT
TRBJ2-7	TRBV9	once	NA	CASSVESGYEQYF	TGTGCCAGCAGCGTAGAATCAGGCTACGAGCAGTACTTC
TRBJ1-1	TRBV5-1	NA	NA	CASSRGDSTEAFF	TGCGCCAGCAGTCGCGGAGACAGCACTGAAGCTTTCTTT
TRBJ1-6	TRBV5-8	NA	TRBD1	CASSAGTGLQGSPLHF	TGTGCCAGCAGTGCCGGGACAGGCCTCCAGGGTTCACCCCTCCACTTT
TRBJ2-7	TRBV27	NA	NA	CASYSPRYEQYF	TGTGCCAGCTACTCCCCCCGCTACGAGCAGTACTTC
TRBJ1-4	TRBV19	few	NA	CASSWDTNEKLFF	TGTGCCAGTAGTTGGGACACTAATGAAAAACTGTTTTTT
TRBJ1-4	TRBV28	NA	NA	CATRREGGEGEKLFF	TGTGCCACCCGGAGGGAGGGAGGGGAAGGTGAAAAACTGTTTTTT
TRBJ1-2	TRBV29-1	NA	TRBD1	CSSDRVDYGYTF	TGCAGCAGTGACAGGGTAGACTATGGCTACACCTTC
TRBJ1-1	TRBV5-4	NA	NA	CASSPFRGMNTEAFF	TGTGCCAGCAGCCCCTTCAGGGGTATGAACACTGAAGCTTTCTTT